One and the same sample provided the 5 T cell receptor beta chains below, sequenced in a study of blood T cell repertoires in COVID-19. TCRdb's table, derived via immunoSEQ multiplex PCR, lists solely in-frame clones and lacks some. The data show 150,000 to 200,000 clones, with more than 75% seen just once and around 4.8% held by the top ten. The sequencing input was peripheral blood. Receptors were obtained from a human donor in a cohort sampled during active COVID-19.

The chain recombines TRBV5-5 with TRBJ2-5; weak D call: TRBD2 (5 bases). CDR1 is SGHKS and CDR2 is YYEKEE in the germline V gene (reference sequence). The CDR3 is 13 amino acids. The V gene lost 5 bases and the J gene lost 5 bases, with 13 bases spanning the gap. DNA for the CDR3: TGTGCCAGCAGGCCGAGGGTCGTGGAGACCCAGTACTTC. Amino acid sequence: CASRPRVVETQYF.

This rearrangement joins TRBV5-1 to TRBJ2-2; tentative D call: TRBD2 (6 bases). The V end lost 6 bases, the J end lost 5 bases, and 17 bases lay between the germline ends. CDR3 length: 15 amino acids. Germline V lookup: CDR1 SGHRS, CDR2 YFSETQ. This chain's CDR3 is CASTRRESATGELFF. In nucleotides, the CDR3 is TGCGCCAGCACTCGACGGGAGTCGGCTACCGGGGAGCTGTTTTTT.

This chain links TRBV12-5 with TRBJ1-3, with D possibly matching TRBD1 (5 bases). The V gene's germline CDR1 is LGHNT and CDR2 FRNRAP. Trimming shortened V by 5 bases and J by 0 bases, and 11 bases separated the two germline ends. CDR3 size: 15 residues. CDR3 in DNA: TGTGCTAGTGGTCTCTCGGGGGGCTCTGGAAACACCATATATTTT. Amino acid sequence: CASGLSGGSGNTIYF. Based on the CDR3 plus reference TRBV12-5 and TRBJ1-3, the full variable domain is DARVTQTPRHKVTEMGQEVTMRCQPILGHNTVFWYRQTMMQGLELLAYFRNRAPLDDSGMPKDRFSAEMPDATLATLKIQPSEPRDSAVYFCASGLSGGSGNTIYFGEGSWLTVV.

V gene TRBV2 combines with J gene TRBJ2-7; 9 nucleotides line up with TRBD1. Germline CDR1 is SNHLY and CDR2 is FYNNEI. Trimming cost V 7 bases and J 1 base; bases outside gene matches: 11. The CDR3 length is 16 residues. The CDR3 sequence: CASTKLGGTGSYEQYF. DNA for the CDR3: TGTGCCAGCACCAAATTGGGGGGGACAGGGTCCTACGAGCAGTACTTC.

This clone has a single count. The chain carries TRBV5-6 and TRBJ2-5; 7 positions agree with TRBD2. The V segment lost 2 bases and the J segment 5 bases; nucleotides outside the gene matches: 3. CDR1 is SGHDT, CDR2 YYEEEE, per germline. The CDR3 is 13 residues long. The CDR3 loop reads CASSFVSGETQYF. The CDR3 DNA follows: TGTGCCAGCAGCTTTGTTAGCGGGGAGACCCAGTACTTC.